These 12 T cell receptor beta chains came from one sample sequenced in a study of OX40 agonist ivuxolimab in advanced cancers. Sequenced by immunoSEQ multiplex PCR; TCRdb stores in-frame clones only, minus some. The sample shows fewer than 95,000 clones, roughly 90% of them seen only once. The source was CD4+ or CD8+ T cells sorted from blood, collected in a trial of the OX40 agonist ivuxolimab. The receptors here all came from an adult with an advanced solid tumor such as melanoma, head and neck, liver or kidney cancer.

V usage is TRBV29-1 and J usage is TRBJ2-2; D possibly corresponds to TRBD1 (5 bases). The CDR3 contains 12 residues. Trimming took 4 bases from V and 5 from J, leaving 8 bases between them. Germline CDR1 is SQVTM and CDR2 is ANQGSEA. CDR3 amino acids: CSVVRGTGELFF. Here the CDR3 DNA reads TGCAGCGTTGTAAGGGGTACCGGGGAGCTGTTTTTT.

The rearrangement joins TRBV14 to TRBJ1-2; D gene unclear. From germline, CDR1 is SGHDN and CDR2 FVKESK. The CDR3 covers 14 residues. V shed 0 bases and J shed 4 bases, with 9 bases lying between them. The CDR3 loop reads CASSQDHRSYGYTF. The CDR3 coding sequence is TGTGCCAGCAGCCAAGATCACAGATCCTATGGCTACACCTTC.

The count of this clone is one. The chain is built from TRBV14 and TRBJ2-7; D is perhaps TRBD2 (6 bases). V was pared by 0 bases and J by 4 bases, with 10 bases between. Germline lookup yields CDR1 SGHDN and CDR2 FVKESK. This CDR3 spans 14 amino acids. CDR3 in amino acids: CASSQDWRGYEQYF. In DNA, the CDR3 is TGTGCCAGCAGCCAAGATTGGAGGGGATACGAGCAGTACTTC.

CDR3 DNA: TGTGCCTCCGGGGTTAGCTCCTACAATGAGCAGTTCTTC. It yields the protein CASGVSSYNEQFF. The J gene is TRBJ2-1, the V gene TRBV27, with D tentatively TRBD2 (5 bases). Per the germline V gene, CDR1 is MNHEY and CDR2 is SMNVEV (reference sequence). V shed 11 bases and J shed 0 bases, with 11 bases lying between them. The CDR3 is 13 residues long.

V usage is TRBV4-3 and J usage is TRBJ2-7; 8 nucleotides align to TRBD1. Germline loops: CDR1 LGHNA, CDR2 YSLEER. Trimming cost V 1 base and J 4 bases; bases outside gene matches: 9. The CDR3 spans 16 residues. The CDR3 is CASSQAWTGTGYEQYF. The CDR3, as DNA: TGCGCCAGCAGCCAAGCTTGGACAGGGACAGGATACGAGCAGTACTTC.

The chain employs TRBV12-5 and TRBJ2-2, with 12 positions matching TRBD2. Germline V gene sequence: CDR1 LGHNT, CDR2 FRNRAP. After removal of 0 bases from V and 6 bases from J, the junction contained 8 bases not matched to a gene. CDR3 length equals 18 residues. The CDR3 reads CASGLVEASGRAAGELFF. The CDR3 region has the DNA TGTGCTAGTGGTTTGGTAGAGGCTAGCGGGAGGGCCGCCGGGGAGCTGTTTTTT.

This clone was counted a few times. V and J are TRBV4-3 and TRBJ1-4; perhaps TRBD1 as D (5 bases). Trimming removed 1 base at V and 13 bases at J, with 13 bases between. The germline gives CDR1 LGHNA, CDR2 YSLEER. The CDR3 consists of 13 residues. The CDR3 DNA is TGCGCCAGCAGCCAAGGGGAGGCAGGGACACTGTTTTTT. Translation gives CASSQGEAGTLFF.

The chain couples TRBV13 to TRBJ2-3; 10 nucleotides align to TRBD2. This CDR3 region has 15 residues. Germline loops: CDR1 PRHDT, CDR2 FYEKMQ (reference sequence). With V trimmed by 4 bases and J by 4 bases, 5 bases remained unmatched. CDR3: CASSSGLASADTQYF. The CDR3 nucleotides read TGTGCCAGCAGCTCGGGACTAGCGTCGGCAGATACGCAGTATTTT.

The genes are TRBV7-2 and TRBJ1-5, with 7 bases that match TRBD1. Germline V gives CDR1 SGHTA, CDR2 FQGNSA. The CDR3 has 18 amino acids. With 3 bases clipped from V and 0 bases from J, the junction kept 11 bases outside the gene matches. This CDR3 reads CASSFGTADPYSNQPQHF. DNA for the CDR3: TGTGCCAGCAGCTTCGGGACAGCTGACCCTTATAGCAATCAGCCCCAGCATTTT.

CDR3 sequence: CATSRDPGVGTDTQYF. The CDR3 bases are TGTGCCACCAGCAGAGATCCAGGAGTCGGCACAGATACGCAGTATTTT. This chain uses TRBV15 with TRBJ2-3, with no clear D. Trimming took off 0 bases at V and 1 base at J, with 11 bases between the two ends. Germline assignment: CDR1 LNHNV and CDR2 YYDKDF (reference sequence). The CDR3 is made up of 16 amino acids.

CDR3 protein: CASSFLGGADYGYTF. For the CDR3, the DNA is TGTGCCAGCAGCTTCCTAGGGGGCGCGGACTATGGCTACACCTTC. This chain joins TRBV7-2 and TRBJ1-2, with 7 positions matching TRBD1. Germline V gives CDR1 SGHTA, CDR2 FQGNSA. V was clipped by 3 bases and J by 3 bases; unmatched bases: 7. There are 15 residues in the CDR3.

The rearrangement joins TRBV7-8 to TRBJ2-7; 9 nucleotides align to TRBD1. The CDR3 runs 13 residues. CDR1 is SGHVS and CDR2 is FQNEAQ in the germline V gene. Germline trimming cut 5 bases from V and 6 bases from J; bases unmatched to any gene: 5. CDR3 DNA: TGTGCCAGCAGCCCCGGGACAGGGATCGAGCAGTACTTC. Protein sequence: CASSPGTGIEQYF.